The clone carrying this T cell receptor beta chain was observed a handful of times. No antigen is known for it. In each sample, at least 7 million PBMCs were isolated. The data stem from a study of blood T cells in healthy people across ages. General study results and limits: As age increased, TCR beta diversity per million T cells fell in a roughly linear fashion.

V gave up 0 bases and J gave up 5 bases; unmatched junction bases: 6. This CDR3 has 16 amino acids. CDR1 and CDR2 (germline): LGHDT, YNNKEL (reference sequence). A second about 6 to 11 cycle PCR used barcoded and J-beta primers. Every cDNA molecule bore a tag from a template-switch adaptor containing 12 random nucleotides. MiXCR, run by TCRdb on the 5' RACE reads, gives a single entry per CDR3 protein. The data hold more than 1 million distinct CDR3 sequences, with around 43% observed a single time. This chain uses TRBV3-1 with TRBJ2-5, with 10 nucleotides matching TRBD2. Sample: blood. The receptor comes from a woman aged 60 to 75 in good health. CDR3 nucleotide sequence: TGTGCCAGCAGCCAAGATTGGCTAGCGGGAGTGGAGACCCAGTACTTC. Translating it yields CASSQDWLAGVETQYF.